These 4 T cell receptor beta chains share one sample of origin, sequenced in a study of OX40 agonist ivuxolimab in advanced cancers. Assay: immunoSEQ multiplex PCR; the TCRdb copy retains only in-frame clones and omits some. The sample consists of 50,000 to 65,000 clones, roughly four fifths of them appearing once. The specimen comprised CD4+ or CD8+ T cells sorted from blood, sampled in a trial of the OX40 agonist ivuxolimab. Source of these receptors: an adult with an advanced solid tumor such as melanoma, head and neck, liver or kidney cancer.

This chain connects TRBV19 to TRBJ1-1; D uncertain. With 4 bases removed from V and 4 bases from J, the gap between germline ends came to 13 bases. The CDR3 length is 14 residues. Germline loops: CDR1 LNHDA, CDR2 SQIVND (reference sequence). The CDR3 protein is CASSTPTAGTEAFF. CDR3 coding DNA: TGTGCCAGTAGTACCCCCACGGCAGGCACTGAAGCTTTCTTT. Variable domain in full (rest from reference TRBV19 and TRBJ1-1): DGGITQSPKYLFRKEGQNVTLSCEQNLNHDAMYWYRQDPGQGLRLIYYSQIVNDFQKGDIAEGYSVSREKKESFPLTVTSAQKNPTAFYLCASSTPTAGTEAFFGQGTRLTVV.

V gene TRBV19 combines with J gene TRBJ1-5; a weak D match, TRBD1 (5 bases). V lost 3 bases and J lost 4, with 10 bases in between. Germline V gene data show CDR1 as LNHDA and CDR2 as SQIVND (reference sequence). The CDR3 extends over 14 amino acids. The CDR3 here is CASSIQRGNQPQHF. DNA for the CDR3: TGTGCCAGTAGTATTCAGAGGGGAAATCAGCCCCAGCATTTT.

The chain is built from TRBV19 and TRBJ1-2; weak D call: TRBD1 (6 bases). Trimming shortened V by 1 base and J by 1 base, and 16 bases separated the two germline ends. CDR1 and CDR2 (germline): LNHDA, SQIVND (reference sequence). CDR3 length equals 17 residues. In DNA form, the CDR3 reads TGTGCCAGTAGTATAGGAGGGGGAGGATTCTTTAACTATGGCTACACCTTC. It codes for CASSIGGGGFFNYGYTF.

The chain couples TRBV7-2 to TRBJ2-5; D ambiguous. The J call may be incorrect, as the DNA end agrees better with TRBJ2-7. This CDR3 is 12 amino acids long. Germline V gene sequence: CDR1 SGHTA, CDR2 FQGNSA. CDR3: CASSSFSYEQYF. For the CDR3, the DNA is TGTGCCAGCAGCTCGTTCTCCTACGAGCAGTACTTC.